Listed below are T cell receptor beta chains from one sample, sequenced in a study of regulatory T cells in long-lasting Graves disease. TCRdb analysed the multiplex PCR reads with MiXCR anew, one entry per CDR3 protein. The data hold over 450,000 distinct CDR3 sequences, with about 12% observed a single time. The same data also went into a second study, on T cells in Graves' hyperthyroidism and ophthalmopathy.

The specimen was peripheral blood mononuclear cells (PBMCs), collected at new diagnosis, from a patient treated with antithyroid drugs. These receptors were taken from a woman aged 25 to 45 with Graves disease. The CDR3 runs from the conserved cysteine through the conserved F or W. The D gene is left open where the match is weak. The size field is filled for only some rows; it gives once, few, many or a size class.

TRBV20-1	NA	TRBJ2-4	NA	TGCAGTGCTAGAGATCTTTTAGCGGCGAAAAACATTCAGTACTTC	CSARDLLAAKNIQYF
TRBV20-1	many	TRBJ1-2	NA	TGCAGTGCTAGAGATCCGGGCTACACCTTC	CSARDPGYTF
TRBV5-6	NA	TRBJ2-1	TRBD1	TGTGCCAGCAGCTGGAAACCCGGGACAGGGGGCTTCTACGAGCAGTTCTTC	CASSWKPGTGGFYEQFF
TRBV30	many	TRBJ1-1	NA	TGTGCCTGGAGGCTGACAGTGAACACTGAAGCTTTCTTT	CAWRLTVNTEAFF
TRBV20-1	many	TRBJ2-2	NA	TGCAGTGCTAGAGACCCCCTGACGGGGAACACCGGGGAGCTGTTTTTT	CSARDPLTGNTGELFF
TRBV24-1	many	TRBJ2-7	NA	TGTGCCACCAGTGATAAGGGCTACTACGAGCAGTACTTC	CATSDKGYYEQYF
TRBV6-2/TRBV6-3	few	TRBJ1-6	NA	TGTGCCAGGGGTCCCGGACGGCGAAATGGTGATTCACCCCTCCACTTT	CARGPGRRNGDSPLHF
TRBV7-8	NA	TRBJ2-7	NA	TGTGCCAGCAGCTTATCACCTCAACTGGAATGGATCGAGCAGTACTTC	CASSLSPQLEWIEQYF
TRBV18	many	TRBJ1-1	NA	TGTGCCAGCTCACCCCAACCGAGCGGAACAGGCGAAGCTTTCTTT	CASSPQPSGTGEAFF
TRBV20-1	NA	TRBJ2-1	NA	TGCAGTGCTAGAGATTCGTGGAAGGACGAGCAGTTCTTC	CSARDSWKDEQFF
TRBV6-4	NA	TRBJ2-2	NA	TGTGCCAGCAGTGACACGAACACCGGGGAGCTGTTTTTT	CASSDTNTGELFF
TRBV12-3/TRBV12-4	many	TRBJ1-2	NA	TGTGCCAGCAGTTTGAGTTCTTTTTTGGGGGGCTACACCTTC	CASSLSSFLGGYTF
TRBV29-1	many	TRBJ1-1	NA	TGCAGCGTGAGGACAGACATGAACACTGAAGCTTTCTTT	CSVRTDMNTEAFF
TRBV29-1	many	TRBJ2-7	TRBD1	TGCAGCGTTGCCCGCGGGACAGGGGGCTACGAGCAGTACTTC	CSVARGTGGYEQYF
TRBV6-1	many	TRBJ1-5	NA	TGTGCCAGCCAGGTGGGTAGGGGGACAAAGGAAAGCAATCAGCCCCAGCATTTT	CASQVGRGTKESNQPQHF
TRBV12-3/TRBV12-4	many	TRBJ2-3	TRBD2	TGTGCCAGCAGTTTTCCGGGGGGGAGCGGCACAGATACGCAGTATTTT	CASSFPGGSGTDTQYF
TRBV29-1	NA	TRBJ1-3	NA	TGCAGCGTTGTGGAAAACACCATATATTTT	CSVVENTIYF
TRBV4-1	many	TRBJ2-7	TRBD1	TGCGCCAGCAGCCAAGGACCTAGACAGGGGATCGACGAGCAGTACTTC	CASSQGPRQGIDEQYF
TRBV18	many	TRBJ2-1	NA	TGTGCCAGCTCACCAACCGTCGGGGATGAGCAGTTCTTC	CASSPTVGDEQFF
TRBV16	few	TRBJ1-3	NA	TGTGCCAGCAGCCCTACATCCTCTGGAAACACCATATATTTT	CASSPTSSGNTIYF
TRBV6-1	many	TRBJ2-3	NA	TGTGCCAGCCGCCAGTGGCCAGATACGCAGTATTTT	CASRQWPDTQYF
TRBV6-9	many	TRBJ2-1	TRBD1	TGTGCCAGCAGTTACGTCGACAGGGGTCCCTACAATGAGCAGTTCTTC	CASSYVDRGPYNEQFF
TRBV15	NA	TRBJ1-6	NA	TGTGCCACCAGCAGAGACAGGGACGGTAATTCACCCCTCCACTTT	CATSRDRDGNSPLHF
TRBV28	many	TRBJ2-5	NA	TGTGCCAGCAGTATTCGGGCGGGGGCGCGGGAGACCCAGTACTTC	CASSIRAGARETQYF
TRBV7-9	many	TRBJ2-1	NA	TGTGCCAGCAGCTTCCCCAAAGTGGGGAGAGGCTCAAGCTCCTACAATGAGCAGTTCTTC	CASSFPKVGRGSSSYNEQFF
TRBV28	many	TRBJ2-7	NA	TGTGCCAGCAGTTTTATGGCCTACGAGCAGTACTTC	CASSFMAYEQYF
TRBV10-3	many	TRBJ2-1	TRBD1	TGTGCCAGCGGTAGGCCGGGACAGCATACAAAAAATGAGCAGTTCTTC	CASGRPGQHTKNEQFF
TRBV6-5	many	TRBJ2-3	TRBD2	TGTGCCAGCAGTTACTGGGACTACATTACAGATACGCAGTATTTT	CASSYWDYITDTQYF
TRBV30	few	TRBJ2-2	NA	TGTGCCTGGAACCGGGCGCGGGTCCCCCTGGAGGCCGGGGAGCTGTTTTTT	CAWNRARVPLEAGELFF
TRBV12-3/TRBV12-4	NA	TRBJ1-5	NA	TGTGCCAGCTCGGGGACATATGGGCAGCCCCAGCATTTT	CASSGTYGQPQHF
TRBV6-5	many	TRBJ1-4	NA	TGTGCCAGCAGTTACGTCGACACAGCCCCATTAAGGAGTAATGAAAAACTGTTTTTT	CASSYVDTAPLRSNEKLFF
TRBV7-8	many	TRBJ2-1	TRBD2	TGTGCCAGCAGCCCGACTAGCGGGAGAGGCGGGCAGTTCTTC	CASSPTSGRGGQFF
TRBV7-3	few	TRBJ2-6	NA	TGTGCCAGCAGCTTTGCCGGGAGATCGTCTTCTGGGGCCAACGTCCTGACTTTC	CASSFAGRSSSGANVLTF
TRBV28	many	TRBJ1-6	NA	TGTGCCAGCAGTTTACTAGGCGGACGGCGACCTATCCACTTT	CASSLLGGRRPIHF
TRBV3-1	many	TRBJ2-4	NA	TGTGCCAGCAGCCTCGGGACTCTCTTAGCCAAAAACATTCAGTACTTC	CASSLGTLLAKNIQYF
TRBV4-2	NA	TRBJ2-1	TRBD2	TGTGCCAGCAGCCAAGATATCCTAGCGGGAGGTCGGAAGTTCTTC	CASSQDILAGGRKFF
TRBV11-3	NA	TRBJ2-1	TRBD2	TGTGCCAGCAGCTTAGAGCGGGAGGCATCGAACAATGAGCAGTTCTTC	CASSLEREASNNEQFF
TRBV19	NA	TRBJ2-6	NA	TGTGCCAGTAGTGATCTGTTCTCTGGGGCCAACGTCCTGACTTTC	CASSDLFSGANVLTF
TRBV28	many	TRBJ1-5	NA	TGTGCCAGCAGTTTAGGGAGGGCCCAGCATTTT	CASSLGRAQHF
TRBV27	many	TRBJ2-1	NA	TGTGCCAGCAGGAGCCGAGACAGGAGCTCCTACAATGAGCAGTTCTTC	CASRSRDRSSYNEQFF
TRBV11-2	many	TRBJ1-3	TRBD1	TGTGCCAGCAGCCCCGACAGGGTAACTGGAAACACCATATATTTT	CASSPDRVTGNTIYF
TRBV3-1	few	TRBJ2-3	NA	TGTGCCAGCAGCCAATCTGCTACGCAGTATTTT	CASSQSATQYF
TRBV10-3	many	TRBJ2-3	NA	TGTGCCATCAGTGAGCCCAGGGGCGGGACGCAGTATTTT	CAISEPRGGTQYF
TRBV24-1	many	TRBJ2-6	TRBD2	TGTGCCACCAGTGAACGACTAGCGGGGGGGTTCTCTGGGGCCAACGTCCTGACTTTC	CATSERLAGGFSGANVLTF
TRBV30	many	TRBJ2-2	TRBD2	TGTGCCTGGACGGGCGGGAGAGACTTCACCGGGGAGCTGTTTTTT	CAWTGGRDFTGELFF
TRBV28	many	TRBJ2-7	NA	TGTGCCAGCGGCAGGGCATCCCTCGAGCAGTACTTC	CASGRASLEQYF
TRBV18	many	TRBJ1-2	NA	TGTGCCAGCTCACCCGGAGGCTCTCTGTGGGAGTTGGGCTACACCTTC	CASSPGGSLWELGYTF
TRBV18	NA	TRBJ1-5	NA	TGTGCCAGCTCACGGGGGGGTCCGGGTCAGCCCCAGCATTTT	CASSRGGPGQPQHF
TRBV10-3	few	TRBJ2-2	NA	TGTGCCATCAGTGAGTCATTTGGGCAGACCACCGGGGAGCTGTTTTTT	CAISESFGQTTGELFF
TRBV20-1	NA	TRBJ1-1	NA	TGCAGTGCTAGAGATCAGCGGGGCGGTACTGAAGCTTTCTTT	CSARDQRGGTEAFF
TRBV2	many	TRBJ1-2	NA	TGTGCCAGCAGTGAAGCGCGGGGCCAGAACTATGGCTACACCTTC	CASSEARGQNYGYTF
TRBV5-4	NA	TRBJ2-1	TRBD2	TGTGCCAGCAGCCCGAGACTAGCGGGAGGGAGTGAGCAGTTCTTC	CASSPRLAGGSEQFF